What follows is one T cell receptor beta chain and its context. Antigen specificity is unknown. Each donor's status was that of a healthy bone marrow donor. This CDR3 has 14 amino acids. Germline CDR1 reads SGHDN; CDR2 reads FVKESK. V lost 5 bases to trimming and J lost 4 bases; unmatched junction nucleotides: 3. These data originate in a study of cytomegalovirus exposure and HLA in healthy donors. Overall study results and limits: When a later analysis compared HLA-associated TCR beta chains with equally common others, the HLA-associated chains turned out to be more clonally expanded and to have lower generation probabilities.

PCR amplification relied on 60 Vbeta primers (plus 13 Jbeta primers). Assay used: immunoSEQ multiplex PCR; TCRdb lists only in-frame clones, some missing. The repertoire table contains about 200,000 clones. The receptor comes from a girl aged 2 to 10 in good health and CMV-seropositive. Sequenced: PBMCs. The chain joins TRBV14 to TRBJ1-5, with 9 bases identical to TRBD1. CDR3 region: CASSFGTGNQPQHF. CDR3 nucleotides: TGTGCCAGCAGCTTCGGGACAGGGAATCAGCCCCAGCATTTT.